The rows below give T cell receptor beta chains drawn from one sample of a study of blood T cell repertoires in COVID-19. The protocol was immunoSEQ multiplex PCR, while the TCRdb copy is restricted to in-frame clones and leaves out a portion. The repertoire includes approximately 250,000 clones, approximately 86% of them detected once, and over 4% sits in the top ten. Specimen: peripheral blood. These receptors were collected from a woman aged 55-70 years with COVID-19, enrolled during active disease. CDR3s include the opening cysteine and the closing phenylalanine or tryptophan. A D gene is named only where the DNA matches it firmly. Where a row states a size, it is once, few, many or the class of an expanded clone; other rows omit it.

TRBV6-5,NA,NA,15,TRBJ2-5,TGTGCCAGCAGTTACAATCAGGGGTTAGGAGAGACCCAGTACTTC,CASSYNQGLGETQYF
TRBV18,TRBD1,NA,15,TRBJ1-6,TGTGCCAGCTCATCCGGGACAGTGCGGAATTCACCCCTCCACTTT,CASSSGTVRNSPLHF
TRBV27,TRBD1,once,14,TRBJ1-3,TGTGCCAGCCGACAGGGGTTTGAGGAAAACACCATATATTTT,CASRQGFEENTIYF
TRBV5-1,TRBD1,NA,15,TRBJ2-7,TGCGCCAGCAACCCGAGGGGGCCACTCGATGGGGAGCAGTACTTC,CASNPRGPLDGEQYF
TRBV28,TRBD1,few,14,TRBJ1-2,TGTGCCAGCAGTTTAGGCGGGACAGGGTTCGGCTACACCTTC,CASSLGGTGFGYTF
TRBV5-6,NA,NA,16,TRBJ1-5,TGTGCCAGCAGCTCACTAGCCGGGGGATCCTTGCAGCCCCAGCATTTT,CASSSLAGGSLQPQHF
TRBV6-5,TRBD2,NA,14,TRBJ2-7,TGTGCCAGCAGCAGTAGCGGGAGGGCGAACGAGCAGTACTTC,CASSSSGRANEQYF
TRBV11-2,NA,NA,14,TRBJ1-6,TGTGCCAGCAGCTTAGGCCCAGCGGGTTCACCCCTCCACTTT,CASSLGPAGSPLHF
TRBV4-2,NA,NA,13,TRBJ1-1,TGTGCCAGCAGCCACCCCAGGAACACTGAAGCTTTCTTT,CASSHPRNTEAFF
TRBV5-8,TRBD1,NA,16,TRBJ2-2,TGTGCCAGCAGCTCCAAGACCGGGACAGGAGTCGGGGAGCTGTTTTTT,CASSSKTGTGVGELFF
TRBV6-2/TRBV6-3,TRBD2,NA,17,TRBJ2-1,TGTGCCAGCAGTTACGGTTTCGCTAGCGGGAACTTGAGAAAGCAGTTCTTC,CASSYGFASGNLRKQFF
TRBV7-9,NA,NA,13,TRBJ1-2,TGTGCCAGCCCGGGGGGGGCGGGGCGAGGCTACACCTTC,CASPGGAGRGYTF
TRBV4-2,TRBD2,few,20,TRBJ2-7,TGTGCCAGCAGCCAAGGCCTACAGCGGACTAGCGGGAGTGTCTCCTACGAGCAGTACTTC,CASSQGLQRTSGSVSYEQYF
TRBV28,TRBD1,NA,12,TRBJ1-2,TGTGCCAGCAAGACAGGGGACTATGGCTACACCTTC,CASKTGDYGYTF
TRBV30,NA,NA,11,TRBJ1-6,TGTGCCTGGAGTGTACTTACACCCCTCCACTTT,CAWSVLTPLHF
TRBV6-2/TRBV6-3,NA,NA,15,TRBJ2-1,TGTGCCAGCAGTTTGGGCAGGTCGTCCTACAATGAGCAGTTCTTC,CASSLGRSSYNEQFF
TRBV9,NA,NA,15,TRBJ2-1,TGTGCCAGCAGCGTCGAGCTTTCCTCCTACAATGAGCAGTTCTTC,CASSVELSSYNEQFF
TRBV18,NA,NA,14,TRBJ1-4,TGTGCCAGCTCACCTCAGGGTACAAATGAAAAACTGTTTTTT,CASSPQGTNEKLFF
TRBV5-4,TRBD1,NA,17,TRBJ2-2,TGTGCCAGCAGGTCCGCCCGGACAGGGGTCAACACCGGGGAGCTGTTTTTT,CASRSARTGVNTGELFF
TRBV6-1,TRBD2,NA,17,TRBJ2-1,TGTGCCAGCAGTGCCCGGACTAGCGGGAGTTGGTACAATGAGCAGTTCTTC,CASSARTSGSWYNEQFF
TRBV27,TRBD1,NA,15,TRBJ1-6,TGTGCCAGCAGTTTTAGACAGGGTGGGAATTCACCCCTCCACTTT,CASSFRQGGNSPLHF
TRBV6-5,NA,NA,14,TRBJ1-2,TGTGCCAGCAGCCCAGAGGGGGACGGCTATGGCTACACCTTC,CASSPEGDGYGYTF
TRBV24-1,NA,NA,18,TRBJ2-2,TGTGCCACCAGTGATCCCCTTCCGGGACACATGAACACCGGGGAGCTGTTTTTT,CATSDPLPGHMNTGELFF
TRBV5-4,TRBD2,NA,15,TRBJ2-3,TGTGCCAGCAGCTTGGAACTAGCGGTCACAGATACGCAGTATTTT,CASSLELAVTDTQYF
TRBV27,TRBD2,NA,17,TRBJ2-1,TGTGCCAGCAGTTTATCCGCCGCCATACTAGCGAACAATGAGCAGTTCTTC,CASSLSAAILANNEQFF
TRBV6-2/TRBV6-3,TRBD1,NA,12,TRBJ1-2,TGTGCCAGCAGTGGGGACAGCTATGGCTACACCTTC,CASSGDSYGYTF